This TCR beta chain was captured by sequencing in a study of blood T cells in healthy people across ages. Findings of the study overall: Donor CMV status, an unknown factor, possibly confounded changes in expanded clonotypes. Unsorted PBMCs prevented conclusive naive versus antigen-experienced comparison.

V lost 3 bases, J lost 0 bases, and 11 bases lay in between. The CDR3 has 15 amino acids. The V gene's germline CDR1 is SEHNR and CDR2 FQNEAQ (reference sequence). Points on this clonotype: Its cognate antigen is unknown.

Sample-barcoded 5' priming and a J-beta primer mix drove a second PCR of roughly 7 to 11 cycles. MiXCR, run by TCRdb on the 5' RACE reads, gives a single entry per CDR3 protein. Of 1.5 million to 2 million distinct CDR3 sequences in the sample, approximately 28% are singletons; the top ten hold over 7%. The chain joins TRBV7-9 to TRBJ1-2, with D perhaps matching TRBD1 (6 bases). Sequencing was carried out using blood. The receptor was derived from a woman in her twenties or thirties in good health. CDR3 DNA sequence: TGTGCCAGCAGCTTCGGACAGCCAGCTAACTATGGCTACACCTTC. As protein: CASSFGQPANYGYTF.